This T cell receptor beta chain was sequenced during a study of CD8+ T cells in alopecia areata. Study-wide results and limits: Under tofacitinib, fewer expanded CD8+ clones appeared among the top 100 scalp clones.

This CDR3 is 15 amino acids long. Looked up from germline, CDR1 is KGHSH and CDR2 is LQKENI. With V trimmed by 3 bases and J by 4 bases, 6 bases remained unmatched. On this clone: Its antigen is unknown.

Documented treatment: oral pan-JAK inhibitor, 5-10 mg twice daily. Individuals with alopecia areata gave both lesional scalp punch biopsies and peripheral blood for collection. It was cDNA, reverse transcribed from extracted RNA, that served as the sequencing template. Assay: immunoSEQ multiplex PCR; the TCRdb copy retains only in-frame clones and omits some. The table lists 180,000 or so clones, 58% of them singletons. The chain couples TRBV18 to TRBJ2-7, with 10 positions matching TRBD1. The input for sequencing was CD4+ T cells sorted from blood, taken at week 24, from a patient treated with tofacitinib. The TCR comes from a human donor with alopecia areata. The CDR3 protein is CASSPPGQGFYEQYF. The CDR3 DNA reads as TGTGCCAGCTCACCTCCGGGACAGGGGTTTTACGAGCAGTACTTC.